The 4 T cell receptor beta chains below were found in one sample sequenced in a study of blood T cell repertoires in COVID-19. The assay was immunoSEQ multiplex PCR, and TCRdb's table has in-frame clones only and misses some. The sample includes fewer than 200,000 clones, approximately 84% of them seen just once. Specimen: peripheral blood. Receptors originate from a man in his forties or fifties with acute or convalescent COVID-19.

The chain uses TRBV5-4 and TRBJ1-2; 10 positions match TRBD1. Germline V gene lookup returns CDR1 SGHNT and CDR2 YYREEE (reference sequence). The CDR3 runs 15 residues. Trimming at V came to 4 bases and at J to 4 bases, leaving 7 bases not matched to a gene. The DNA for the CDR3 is TGTGCCAGCAGCCCGAAAGGGACAGGGGCCTATGGCTACACCTTC. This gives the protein CASSPKGTGAYGYTF.

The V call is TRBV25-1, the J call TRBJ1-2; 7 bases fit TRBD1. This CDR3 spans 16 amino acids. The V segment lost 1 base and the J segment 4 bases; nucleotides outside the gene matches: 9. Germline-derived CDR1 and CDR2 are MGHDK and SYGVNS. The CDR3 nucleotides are TGTGCCAGCAGTGAATTACGACAGGGCCGAGTCTATGGCTACACCTTC. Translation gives CASSELRQGRVYGYTF.

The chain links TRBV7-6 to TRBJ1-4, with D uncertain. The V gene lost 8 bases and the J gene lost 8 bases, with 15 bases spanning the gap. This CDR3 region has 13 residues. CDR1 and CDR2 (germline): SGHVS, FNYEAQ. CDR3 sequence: CASSKRMREKLFF. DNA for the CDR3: TGTGCCAGCTCAAAGAGGATGAGGGAAAAACTGTTTTTT.

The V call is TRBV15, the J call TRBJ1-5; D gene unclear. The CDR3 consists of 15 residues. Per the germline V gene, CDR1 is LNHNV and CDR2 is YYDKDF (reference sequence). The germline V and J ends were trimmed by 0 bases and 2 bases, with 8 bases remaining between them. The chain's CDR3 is CATSREPGGNQPQHF. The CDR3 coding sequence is TGTGCCACCAGCAGAGAGCCCGGGGGCAATCAGCCCCAGCATTTT.